Below, 23 T cell receptor beta chains from the same sample are listed, as sequenced in a study of tumor and adjacent non-tumor tissue in lung cancer. The library came from three nested PCR rounds adapted from ARM-PCR protocols. MiXCR, applied by TCRdb to the multiplex PCR reads, yields one record per CDR3 protein. The data hold over 60,000 distinct CDR3 sequences, with roughly 80% observed a single time. The template was RNA from unsorted bulk tissue. The sequenced material came from lung tumor tissue. Receptors originate from a woman between 50 and 59 years old with non-small cell lung cancer.

A word on this clonotype: Since a much larger clone is just one base distant, this may be a read error. The chain's CDR3 is CASNSRLAGGETQYF. CDR3 sequence (DNA): TGTGCCAGCAACTCTAGACTAGCGGGAGGCGAGACCCAGTACTTC. The chain joins TRBV5-4 to TRBJ2-5; 13 bases align to TRBD2. V shed 6 bases and J 5 bases; nucleotides not matched to a gene: 7. Germline assignment: CDR1 SGHNT and CDR2 YYREEE (reference sequence). The CDR3 loop spans 15 amino acids.

CDR3 bases: TGCAGTGCTATAGGAGAACCGGGAGGGTCTAGCGGGACCCAGTACTTC. Translation: CSAIGEPGGSSGTQYF. The J gene is TRBJ2-5, the V gene TRBV20-1, with 8 bases matching TRBD2. V lost 4 bases and J lost 7; bases outside the gene matches: 17. Germline assignment: CDR1 DFQATT and CDR2 SNEGSKA (reference sequence). The CDR3 length is 16 residues.

In its sample, this clonotype was seen many times. The chain uses TRBV5-5 and TRBJ2-2, with 10 bases fitting TRBD2. CDR1 is SGHKS and CDR2 is YYEKEE in the germline V gene (reference sequence). Trimming took 5 bases from V and 4 from J; bases not matched to a gene: 8. The CDR3 runs to 16 residues. As DNA, the CDR3 is TGTGCCAGCAGTTCTAAAGGACTAGCGGCCACCGGGGAGCTGTTTTTT. This encodes CASSSKGLAATGELFF.

This clonotype was seen only once. The chain links TRBV28 to TRBJ2-7; D is unresolved. CDR3 length: 13 residues. The germline V gene has CDR1 MDHEN and CDR2 SYDVKM. The ends were cut back, 6 bases at V and 5 bases at J, with 14 bases in the middle. The CDR3 reads CASRSYPENEQYF. The CDR3 region has the DNA TGTGCCAGCAGGTCATACCCCGAAAACGAGCAGTACTTC. The whole variable domain, filled in from reference TRBV28 and TRBJ2-7, reads DVKVTQSSRYLVKRTGEKVFLECVQDMDHENMFWYRQDPGLGLRLIYFSYDVKMKEKGDIPEGYSVSREKKERFSLILESASTNQTSMYLCASRSYPENEQYFGPGTRLTVT.

In regard to this clonotype: The final CDR3 position lacks the conserved phenylalanine or tryptophan, pointing to a likely read error. V and J are TRBV6-1 and TRBJ1-1, with D uncertain. Germline CDR1 reads MNHNS; CDR2 reads SASEGT. This CDR3 is built from 15 residues. CDR3 loop: CASSEDPSPNTGAFL. The CDR3 bases are TGTGCCAGCAGTGAAGATCCCTCCCCGAACACTGGAGCTTTCCTT.

As for this clonotype: Germline is not matched at one junction end, which may reflect a read error. The chain has TRBV20-1 and TRBJ2-2; tentatively, D is TRBD1 (7 bases). There are 18 residues in the CDR3. In germline, CDR1 is DFQATT, CDR2 SNEGSKA (reference sequence). CDR3 region: CSARENAFGQAFGGELFF. The CDR3 DNA is TGCAGTGCTAGAGAAAATGCTTTCGGACAGGCCTTCGGCGGGGAGTTGTTTTTT.

Comment on this clonotype: Being one base from a much bigger clone, this may be a read error. V and J are TRBV7-9 and TRBJ2-6, with D perhaps matching TRBD1 (5 bases). This CDR3 has 17 amino acids. Germline-derived CDR1 and CDR2 are SEHNR and FQNEAQ (reference sequence). This CDR3 reads CASSLGAGVPGANVLNF. In DNA, the CDR3 is TGTGCCAGCAGCTTAGGGGCTGGGGTGCCTGGGGCCAACGTCCTGAATTTC.

This clonotype rates as large (0.1 to 1%). The chain joins TRBV4-1 to TRBJ1-1; the D gene is possibly TRBD1 (6 bases). Germline V gives CDR1 MGHRA, CDR2 YSYEKL. The CDR3 contains 16 residues. The germline V and J ends were trimmed by 0 bases and 4 bases, with 15 bases remaining between them. The CDR3 loop is CASSQDLYRVGTEAFF. In DNA form, the CDR3 reads TGCGCCAGCAGCCAAGATCTCTACAGGGTCGGCACTGAAGCTTTCTTT.

The V gene is TRBV4-1, the J gene TRBJ1-6, with 7 bases identical to TRBD1. The CDR3 length is 17 residues. V lost 2 bases, J lost 9 bases, and 13 bases stayed unmatched. Germline CDR1 is MGHRA and CDR2 is YSYEKL. This CDR3 is CASSQNEYRGIVSPLHF. The CDR3 nucleotides are TGCGCCAGCAGCCAAAATGAATACAGGGGAATTGTTTCACCCCTCCACTTT.

This clonotype has just a few counts. This clone may be a read error of a much larger clone one base away. V and J are TRBV28 and TRBJ2-1; 9 nucleotides match TRBD2. Germline V gene sequence: CDR1 MDHEN, CDR2 SYDVKM. The length of the CDR3 is 15 residues. The CDR3, as DNA: TGTGCCAACAGTGTGAGCGGGAGGTGGGACAATGAGCAGTTCTTC. Its protein is CANSVSGRWDNEQFF. The full variable domain, rest sourced from reference TRBV28 and TRBJ2-1, is DVKVTQSSRYLVKRTGEKVFLECVQDMDHENMFWYRQDPGLGLRLIYFSYDVKMKEKGDIPEGYSVSREKKERFSLILESASTNQTSMYLCANSVSGRWDNEQFFGPGTRLTVL.

By share, this clonotype counts as medium-sized. The chain joins TRBV11-3 to TRBJ2-1, with a weak D call TRBD2 (5 bases). Deletions cut 5 bases from V and 7 bases from J, with 24 bases between. The CDR3 totals 17 residues. Germline V gene data show CDR1 as SGHNT and CDR2 as YENEEA. The CDR3 reads CASSNVDPRTGENEQFF. The DNA for the CDR3 is TGTGCCAGCAGCAACGTCGATCCAAGGACTGGCGAAAATGAGCAGTTCTTC.

Comments on this clonotype: The junction departs from germline at one end; a sequencing error may be responsible. The genes are TRBV20-1 and TRBJ2-1; TRBD2 agrees at 10 bases. This CDR3 contains 15 residues. The germline gives CDR1 DFQATT, CDR2 SNEGSKA (reference sequence). CDR3 nucleotides: TGCAGTGTTAGAGCCACTAGCGGGAAATGGGGAGAGCAGTTCTTC. Protein product: CSVRATSGKWGEQFF.

Note on this clonotype: The conserved final phenylalanine or tryptophan is absent from the CDR3, which likely points to a read error. This rearrangement joins TRBV4-1 to TRBJ1-1; 7 positions match TRBD1. CDR1 and CDR2 (germline): MGHRA, YSYEKL. The CDR3 runs 16 residues. CDR3 coding DNA: TGTGCCAGCAGCCAAGATCTCTACAGGGGGAACACTGAAGCTTTCCTC. The encoded protein is CASSQDLYRGNTEAFL.

Note on this clonotype: One junction end disagrees with the germline gene, perhaps due to a read error. The V and J genes are TRBV29-1 and TRBJ2-1; D is perhaps TRBD1 (5 bases). From germline, CDR1 is SQVTM and CDR2 ANQGSEA. The CDR3 is 12 residues long. This CDR3 is CSVEAKAGEQFF. In nucleotides, the CDR3 is TGCAGTGTTGAAGCCAAGGCAGGGGAGCAGTTCTTC.

Note on this clonotype: A junction boundary mismatches the germline segment, possibly from a read error. The chain has TRBV24-1 and TRBJ2-3; no firm D call. Germline CDR1 reads KGHDR; CDR2 reads SFDVKD. There are 13 residues in the CDR3. The CDR3 nucleotides read TGTGCCACTAGTGACGTAAGGTCAAATACGCAGTATTTT. Translated, it gives CATSDVRSNTQYF.

Remarks on this clonotype: At one end, the junction sequence differs from germline, possibly due to a read error. This rearrangement joins TRBV5-6 to TRBJ2-2; 7 bases align to TRBD2. CDR1 and CDR2 (germline): SGHDT, YYEEEE. This CDR3 spans 14 amino acids. The CDR3 loop reads CTSSLGGNTGELFF. The DNA for the CDR3 is TGTACCAGCAGTTTGGGAGGGAACACCGGGGAGCTGTTCTTT.

In regard to this clonotype: A junction end diverges from the germline sequence, so it may reflect a read error. This chain connects TRBV29-1 to TRBJ2-1; unclear D gene. The CDR3 spans 13 residues. Germline values: CDR1 SQVTM, CDR2 ANQGSEA. The CDR3 here is CSVVGITYNVQSF. The DNA of the CDR3 is TGCAGCGTTGTAGGGATAACCTACAATGTGCAGTCCTTC.

V gene TRBV6-6 combines with J gene TRBJ2-1, with TRBD2 identical over 7 bases. Trimming cost V 10 bases and J 8 bases; bases outside gene matches: 20. The germline CDR1 and CDR2 sequences are MNHNY and SVGAGI (reference sequence). This CDR3 is 16 amino acids long. CDR3 sequence reads: CATAGTNDVSVYEQFF. The CDR3 DNA follows: TGTGCCACCGCCGGGACTAACGATGTTTCTGTCTATGAGCAGTTCTTC.

This clonotype was observed many times. The rearrangement joins TRBV5-1 to TRBJ2-2; TRBD1 matches at 8 bases. CDR3 length: 15 residues. With 5 bases clipped from V and 1 base from J, the junction kept 4 bases outside the gene matches. Germline V gene data show CDR1 as SGHRS and CDR2 as YFSETQ. As DNA, the CDR3 is TGCGCCAGCAGACAGGACAGGGTGAACACCGGGGAGCTGTTTTTT. This sequence encodes CASRQDRVNTGELFF.

A word on this clonotype: Compared with germline, one end of the junction differs, possibly owing to a read error. The CDR3 sequence is CASIHRDRGSGYGYIF. CDR3 in DNA: TGTGCCAGCATCCACCGGGATAGGGGATCTGGCTATGGCTACATCTTC. The V gene is TRBV6-6, the J gene TRBJ1-2, with a possible D match to TRBD1 (5 bases). The CDR3 has 16 residues. The germline V gene has CDR1 MNHNY and CDR2 SVGAGI (reference sequence).

Of note for this clonotype: A read error may produce the germline difference seen at one junction end. V usage is TRBV10-3 and J usage is TRBJ1-2; tentative D call: TRBD1 (5 bases). The germline V gene encodes CDR1 ENHRY and CDR2 SYGVKD. This CDR3 spans 13 amino acids. Here the CDR3 DNA reads TGTGCTATCAGTGAGGGGCAAGGCTTTGGCTACACCTTC. Protein: CAISEGQGFGYTF.

In this sample, this clonotype turned up many times. The J gene is TRBJ1-6, the V gene TRBV20-1, with TRBD1 identical over 8 bases. From germline, CDR1 is DFQATT and CDR2 SNEGSKA (reference sequence). This CDR3 has 14 amino acids. The trim removed 5 bases at V and 9 bases at J, leaving 9 bases unmatched. CDR3 residues: CSAGKTGGSSPLHF. The CDR3 DNA is TGCAGTGCTGGAAAAACAGGGGGTTCTTCACCCCTCCACTTT.

A word on this clonotype: This CDR3 fails to terminate in the conserved phenylalanine or tryptophan, so it likely reflects a read error. The chain uses TRBV24-1 and TRBJ2-2, with D perhaps being TRBD1 or TRBD2 (6 bases each). The V end lost 9 bases, the J end lost 8 bases, and 12 bases lay between the germline ends. Germline CDR1 reads KGHDR; CDR2 reads SFDVKD. The CDR3 length is 12 residues. The CDR3 protein is CATEGGMGELFY. CDR3 DNA: TGTGCCACCGAGGGGGGTATGGGGGAGCTGTTTTAT.